Detailed here is one TCR beta chain. This entry comes from a study of blood T cell repertoires in COVID-19. Study background: Collection of acute and convalescent COVID-19 samples took place in the United States, Italy and Spain.

Cohorts were assigned according to the clinical history that participants reported. Trimming removed 6 bases from V and 7 bases from J; junction bases left unmatched: 11. The V gene's germline CDR1 is SNHLY and CDR2 FYNNEI. This CDR3 comprises 18 residues. Original methodology: For nucleated cells, counts were estimated from reference gene primer amplification. Data came from immunoSEQ multiplex PCR; TCRdb stores just in-frame clones and leaves some out. D and trimming were read from the DNA, whereas the V and J calls and clone size are those reported in that table. The repertoire has 150,000 to 200,000 clones, roughly 80% of them found once; the top ten carry around 3.2%.

This clonotype originated in a woman aged 55-69 years who had recovered from COVID-19. The chain employs TRBV2 and TRBJ2-2, with 16 bases fitting TRBD2. What was sequenced was PBMCs or T cells enriched from blood (not recorded which). The CDR3 bases are TGTGCCAGCAGCGCAGGGACTAGCGGGGGGGCCCGCTTCGGGGAGCTGTTTTTT. Translating gives CASSAGTSGGARFGELFF.